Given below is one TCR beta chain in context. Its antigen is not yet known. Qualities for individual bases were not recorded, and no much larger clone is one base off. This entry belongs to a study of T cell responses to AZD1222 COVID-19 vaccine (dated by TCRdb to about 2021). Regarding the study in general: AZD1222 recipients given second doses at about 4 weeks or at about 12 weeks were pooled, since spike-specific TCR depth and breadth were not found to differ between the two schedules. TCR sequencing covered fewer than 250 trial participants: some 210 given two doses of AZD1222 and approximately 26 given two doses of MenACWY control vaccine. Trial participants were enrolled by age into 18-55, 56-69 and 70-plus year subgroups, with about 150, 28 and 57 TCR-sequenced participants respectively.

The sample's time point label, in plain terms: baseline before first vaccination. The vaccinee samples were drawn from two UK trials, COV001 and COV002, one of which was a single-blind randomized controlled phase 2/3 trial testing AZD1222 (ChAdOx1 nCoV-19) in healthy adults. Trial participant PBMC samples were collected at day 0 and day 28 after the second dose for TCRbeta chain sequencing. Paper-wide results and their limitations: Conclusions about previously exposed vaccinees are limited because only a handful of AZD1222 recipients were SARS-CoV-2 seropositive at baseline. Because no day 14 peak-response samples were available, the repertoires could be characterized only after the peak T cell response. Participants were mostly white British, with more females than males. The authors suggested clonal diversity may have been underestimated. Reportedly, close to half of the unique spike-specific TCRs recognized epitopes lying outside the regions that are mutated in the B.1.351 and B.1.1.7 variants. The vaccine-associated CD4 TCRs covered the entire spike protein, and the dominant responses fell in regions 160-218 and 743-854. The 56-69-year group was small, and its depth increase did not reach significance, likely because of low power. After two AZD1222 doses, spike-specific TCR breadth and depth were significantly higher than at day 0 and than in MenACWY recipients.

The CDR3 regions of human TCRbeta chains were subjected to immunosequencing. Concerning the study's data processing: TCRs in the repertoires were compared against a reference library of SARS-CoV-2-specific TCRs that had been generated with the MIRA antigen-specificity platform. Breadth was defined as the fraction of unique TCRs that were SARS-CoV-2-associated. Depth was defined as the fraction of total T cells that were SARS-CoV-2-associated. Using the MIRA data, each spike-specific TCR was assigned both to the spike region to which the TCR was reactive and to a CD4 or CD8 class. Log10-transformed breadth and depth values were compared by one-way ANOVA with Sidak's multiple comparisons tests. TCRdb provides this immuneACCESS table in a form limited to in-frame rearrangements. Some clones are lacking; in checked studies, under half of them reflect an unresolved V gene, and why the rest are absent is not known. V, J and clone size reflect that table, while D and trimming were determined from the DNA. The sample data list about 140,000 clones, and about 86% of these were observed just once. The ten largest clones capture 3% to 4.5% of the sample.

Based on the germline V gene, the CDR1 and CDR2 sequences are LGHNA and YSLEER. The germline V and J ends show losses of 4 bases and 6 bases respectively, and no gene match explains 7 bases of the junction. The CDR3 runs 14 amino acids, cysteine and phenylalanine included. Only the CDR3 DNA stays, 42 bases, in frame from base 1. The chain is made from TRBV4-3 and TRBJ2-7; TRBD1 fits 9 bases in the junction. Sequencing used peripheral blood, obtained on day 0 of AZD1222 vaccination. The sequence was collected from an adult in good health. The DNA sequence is TGCGCCAGCAGCCCCGGGACAGGGCGAGGCGAGCAGTACTTC. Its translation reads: CASSPGTGRGEQYF.